One sample yielded the 5 T cell receptor beta chains listed below, sequenced in a study of cytomegalovirus exposure and HLA in healthy donors listed by TCRdb under 2017. Preparation of the library involved the immunoSEQ multiplex PCR assay. For the multiplex PCR, a mixture combining 60 forward primers for TCR Vbeta segments and 13 reverse primers for TCR Jbeta segments was used. What TCRdb holds here is the immuneACCESS table cut down to in-frame rearrangements. Part of the clones is not present; checked against another copy, under half of the missing clones reflect an unresolved V gene, and the others are unexplained. The sample has about 100,000 clones on record, approximately 82% of them singletons. Roughly 2.6% of the sample comes from the top ten. The sequenced material came from PBMCs. The receptor set was obtained from a man in his forties or fifties in good health and CMV-seronegative.

The chain uses TRBV6-5 and TRBJ2-7; D not resolved. CDR1 MNHEY and CDR2 SVGAGI come from the germline V gene. This CDR3 has 13 residues. The CDR3 DNA reads TGTGTCTCCCAGGAAGGTTTCTCCTACGAGCAGTACTTC. It yields the protein CVSQEGFSYEQYF.

The chain links TRBV5-1 to TRBJ2-1, with 9 bases matching TRBD2. The J segment lost 6 bases and the V segment lost 4 bases, leaving 11 bases of the junction unmatched. The CDR3 consists of 16 residues. The germline CDR1 and CDR2 sequences are SGHRS and YFSETQ. The CDR3 spells CASSPQGAGGPNEQFF. CDR3 DNA: TGCGCCAGCAGCCCCCAGGGAGCGGGGGGTCCCAATGAGCAGTTCTTC.

V gene TRBV2 combines with J gene TRBJ2-1, with a tentative D call TRBD1 (6 bases). V lost 7 bases and J 7 bases, leaving 14 bases between the germline ends. The CDR3 is made up of 13 amino acids. The germline gives CDR1 SNHLY, CDR2 FYNNEI. CDR3 amino acids: CASTPSGANEQFF. CDR3 nucleotide sequence: TGTGCCAGCACCCCATCAGGGGCGAATGAGCAGTTCTTC.

The rearrangement uses TRBV19 and TRBJ2-5; TRBD1 matches 7 bases. This CDR3 comprises 15 residues. V was pared by 4 bases and J by 5 bases, with 10 bases of the junction left unmatched. Per the germline V gene, CDR1 is LNHDA and CDR2 is SQIVND (reference sequence). CDR3: CASSRTGEGGETQYF. CDR3 nucleotide sequence: TGTGCCAGTAGTAGAACAGGGGAAGGTGGGGAGACCCAGTACTTC.

This clone was recorded a few times. This chain connects TRBV7-3 to TRBJ2-3; possible D gene TRBD2, 6 bases. Germline-derived CDR1 and CDR2 are SGHTA and FQGTGA. The V end lost 5 bases, the J end lost 4 bases, and 10 bases lay between the germline ends. This CDR3 is 13 amino acids long. The CDR3 DNA sequence: TGTGCCAGCAGCCTGGGACTGTCAGATACGCAGTATTTT. This encodes CASSLGLSDTQYF.